A single sample gave rise to the 26 T cell receptor beta chains below, sequenced in a study of regulatory T cells in long-lasting Graves disease. Time point noted: newly diagnosed GD, antithyroid drugs for less than 3 months. Construction of the TCR library relied on RNA isolated from PBMCs. Combining iRepertoire HTBI primers with Arm-PCR of CDR3 regions, the authors built TCR beta libraries. Using its own MiXCR run on the multiplex PCR reads, TCRdb lists one record per CDR3 protein. The data show 250,000 or so distinct CDR3 sequences, roughly 21% seen once. The source material was peripheral blood mononuclear cells (PBMCs), sampled at new diagnosis, from a patient treated with antithyroid drugs. All receptors come from a female donor with Graves disease.

This clonotype has only a few counts. The V and J genes are TRBV10-1 and TRBJ2-7; D is undetermined. The CDR3 is 15 amino acids. Trimming stripped 2 bases from V and 3 bases from J, with 14 bases between. Germline V CDR1 and CDR2: WNHNN, SYGVQD (reference sequence). Written as DNA, the CDR3 is TGCGCCAGCAGTGAGAACCGGGCCATGATCTACGAGCAGTACTTC. This sequence encodes CASSENRAMIYEQYF.

The gene calls are TRBV6-1 and TRBJ2-3; 9 bases are shared with TRBD1. Per the germline V gene, CDR1 is MNHNS and CDR2 is SASEGT. Unmatched junction bases numbered 6, after V lost 6 bases and J lost 2 bases. This CDR3 comprises 15 residues. CDR3 sequence: CASSPGQGYTDTQYF. The CDR3, as DNA: TGTGCCAGCAGCCCGGGACAGGGATACACAGATACGCAGTATTTT.

The chain has TRBV7-9 and TRBJ1-2; D gene ambiguous. Germline V gene sequence: CDR1 SEHNR, CDR2 FQNEAQ (reference sequence). The CDR3 covers 15 residues. Trimming shortened V by 5 bases and J by 7 bases, and 20 bases separated the two germline ends. CDR3 protein: CASSPRTADRGGYTF. The CDR3 nucleotides read TGTGCCAGCAGCCCAAGAACAGCCGACCGGGGTGGCTACACCTTC.

V gene TRBV20-1 combines with J gene TRBJ2-3; 11 bases are a match to TRBD2. V shed 4 bases, J shed 1 base, and the junction held 4 bases outside the gene matches. The germline V gene encodes CDR1 DFQATT and CDR2 SNEGSKA (reference sequence). The CDR3 runs 15 residues. Here the CDR3 reads CSANPGLAGTDTQYF. CDR3 sequence (DNA): TGCAGTGCTAATCCGGGACTAGCGGGCACAGATACGCAGTATTTT.

This clonotype was counted at least ten times. J is TRBJ2-7 and V is TRBV11-1; the match to TRBD1 covers 8 bases. The CDR3 extends over 14 amino acids. Germline V lookup: CDR1 SGHAT, CDR2 FQDESV (reference sequence). V shed 5 bases and J 2 bases; nucleotides not matched to a gene: 5. The CDR3 spells CASSRNRGAYEQYF. CDR3 nucleotide sequence: TGTGCCAGCAGCAGGAACAGGGGGGCCTACGAGCAGTACTTC.

With respect to this clonotype: The likely explanation is a read error, given a far larger clone one base away. This chain uses TRBV28 with TRBJ2-5, with a possible D match to TRBD2 (6 bases). The V end lost 2 bases, the J end lost 11 bases, and 21 bases lay between the germline ends. The CDR3 consists of 15 residues. Germline V CDR1 and CDR2: MDHEN, SYDVKM. CDR3: CASSLGGLSYNEQYF. CDR3 bases: TGTGCCAGCAGTTTAGGAGGGCTTTCCTACAATGAGCAGTACTTC.

This clonotype was recorded at least ten times. The chain has TRBV20-1 and TRBJ2-7, with TRBD1 as a possible D gene (6 bases). The CDR3 length is 13 residues. Trimming shortened V by 5 bases and J by 7 bases, and 18 bases separated the two germline ends. Germline CDR1 is DFQATT and CDR2 is SNEGSKA (reference sequence). CDR3: CSAHSVGAEEQYF. The CDR3 coding sequence is TGCAGTGCTCACTCTGTGGGGGCTGAGGAGCAGTACTTC.

This chain connects TRBV10-3 to TRBJ2-3; TRBD2 is a possible D gene (6 bases). The CDR3 is 16 residues long. Germline V gene data show CDR1 as ENHRY and CDR2 as SYGVKD. V lost 8 bases, J lost 0 bases, and 18 bases lay in between. The CDR3 DNA follows: TGTGCCATCGAGACTGATCTAGCGTCTAGCACAGATACGCAGTATTTT. Translation gives CAIETDLASSTDTQYF.

This rearrangement joins TRBV7-3 to TRBJ2-1, with D possibly matching TRBD1 (7 bases). This CDR3 spans 13 amino acids. V was clipped by 3 bases and J by 8 bases, with 11 bases between them. CDR1 is SGHTA and CDR2 is FQGTGA in the germline V gene. The CDR3 sequence is CASSLTGRYEQFF. DNA of the CDR3: TGTGCCAGCAGCTTGACAGGGAGGTATGAGCAGTTCTTC. The full variable domain, with the rest looked up from reference TRBV7-3 and TRBJ2-1, is GAGVSQTPSNKVTEKGKYVELRCDPISGHTALYWYRQSLGQGPEFLIYFQGTGAADDSGLPNDRFFAVRPEGSVSTLKIQRTERGDSAVYLCASSLTGRYEQFFGPGTRLTVL.

J is TRBJ2-1 and V is TRBV19, with unresolved D. Per the germline V gene, CDR1 is LNHDA and CDR2 is SQIVND (reference sequence). There are 14 residues in the CDR3. V was shortened by 8 bases and J by 0 bases, with 11 bases between the two germline ends. CDR3 nucleotides: TGTGCCAGTCAACCGGTTAGCTCCTACAATGAGCAGTTCTTC. Translation: CASQPVSSYNEQFF.

This clonotype was seen ten or more times. The chain joins TRBV29-1 to TRBJ1-1, with D hard to call. The V gene's germline CDR1 is SQVTM and CDR2 ANQGSEA. The CDR3 spans 11 residues. Deletions cut 6 bases from V and 1 base from J, with 6 bases between. The CDR3: CSVTRNTEAFF. DNA for the CDR3: TGCAGCGTAACTCGGAACACTGAAGCTTTCTTT. The entire variable domain, with the rest obtained from reference TRBV29-1 and TRBJ1-1, is as follows: SAVISQKPSRDICQRGTSLTIQCQVDSQVTMMFWYRQQPGQSLTLIATANQGSEATYESGFVIDKFPISRPNLTFSTLTVSNMSPEDSSIYLCSVTRNTEAFFGQGTRLTVV.

In the case of this clonotype: This likely traces to a read error, being one base from a far larger clone. The chain couples TRBV11-3 to TRBJ2-2; D unresolved. Germline CDR1 and CDR2: SGHNT and YENEEA. This CDR3 has 15 amino acids. CDR3 region: CSSSRRDKNTGELFF. The DNA of the CDR3 is TGTTCCAGCAGCAGAAGAGACAAGAACACCGGGGAGCTGTTTTTT.

The chain has TRBV18 and TRBJ2-7; D is uncertain. Trimming pared 2 bases from V and 5 bases from J, leaving 7 bases between. The germline V gene encodes CDR1 KGHSH and CDR2 LQKENI. The CDR3 runs 12 residues. CDR3 coding DNA: TGTGCCAGCTCACCATGGGGTAACGAGCAGTACTTC. Translation gives CASSPWGNEQYF. Full variable domain (missing parts from reference TRBV18 and TRBJ2-7): NAGVMQNPRHLVRRRGQEARLRCSPMKGHSHVYWYRQLPEEGLKFMVYLQKENIIDESGMPKERFSAEFPKEGPSILRIQQVVRGDSAAYFCASSPWGNEQYFGPGTRLTVT.

This clonotype has just a few counts. Given the absence of the conserved phenylalanine or tryptophan at the CDR3 end, a read error is likely. CDR3 coding DNA: TGTGCCAGCAGTGCAGGGGGCGATGGTCAGCCCCAGCATTCT. Translated: CASSAGGDGQPQHS. This chain links TRBV28 with TRBJ1-5, with TRBD1 matching 8 bases. In germline, CDR1 is MDHEN, CDR2 SYDVKM. CDR3 length equals 14 residues. The V segment lost 5 bases and the J segment 6 bases; nucleotides outside the gene matches: 6.

This clonotype was counted ten times or more. CDR3 region: CASSTGDSSYEQYF. In DNA, the CDR3 is TGTGCCAGCAGCACGGGGGACAGCTCCTACGAGCAGTACTTC. This rearrangement joins TRBV12-3 or TRBV12-4 to TRBJ2-7; D may be TRBD1 (7 bases). V was pared by 6 bases and J by 0 bases, with 12 bases between. The CDR3 runs 14 residues.

In its sample, this clonotype was seen many times. The rearrangement joins TRBV7-2 to TRBJ2-1, with D possibly being TRBD2 (5 bases). Germline values: CDR1 SGHTA, CDR2 FQGNSA. V gave up 4 bases and J gave up 1 base, with 8 bases separating them. This CDR3 region has 14 residues. CDR3 bases: TGTGCCAGCAGCTCGGAGGTGTCCTACAATGAGCAGTTCTTC. It translates to CASSSEVSYNEQFF.

The chain has TRBV27 and TRBJ2-1, with 10 nucleotides matching TRBD1. Judging by the DNA end, TRBJ2-3 fits better; the J call may be wrong. CDR1 is MNHEY and CDR2 is SMNVEV in the germline V gene (reference sequence). This CDR3 contains 14 residues. The CDR3 DNA sequence: TGTGCCAGCAGTGCAGACAGGGGGCGAGATACGCAGTATTTT. As protein: CASSADRGRDTQYF.

The V and J genes are TRBV7-6 and TRBJ2-2; D unresolved. CDR3 length: 13 residues. Germline V gene data show CDR1 as SGHVS and CDR2 as FNYEAQ. V gave up 1 base and J gave up 5 bases, with 5 bases separating them. CDR3 in amino acids: CASSLDQTGELFF. CDR3 in DNA: TGTGCCAGCAGCTTAGACCAAACCGGGGAGCTGTTTTTT.

In this sample, this clonotype turned up many times. This chain uses TRBV2 with TRBJ2-2; 9 bases match TRBD1. The CDR3 is 14 amino acids. Looked up from germline, CDR1 is SNHLY and CDR2 is FYNNEI. The V and J ends lost 8 bases and 5 bases, in that order; junction bases with no gene match: 6. The CDR3 sequence: CASGPGTGTGELFF. In DNA form, the CDR3 reads TGTGCCAGCGGACCCGGGACAGGGACCGGGGAGCTGTTTTTT.

At least ten counts were recorded for this clonotype. The V call is TRBV2, the J call TRBJ1-4; 9 bases line up with TRBD1. This CDR3 comprises 15 residues. V lost 8 bases, J lost 7 bases, and 11 bases stayed unmatched. Germline V gene data show CDR1 as SNHLY and CDR2 as FYNNEI. Written as DNA, the CDR3 is TGTGCCAGCGGAGTGGGCACAGGGGGCGGTGAAAAACTGTTTTTT. Protein sequence: CASGVGTGGGEKLFF. The variable domain in full, with the rest retrieved from reference TRBV2 and TRBJ1-4, is EPEVTQTPSHQVTQMGQEVILRCVPISNHLYFYWYRQILGQKVEFLVSFYNNEISEKSEIFDDQFSVERPDGSNFTLKIRSTKLEDSAMYFCASGVGTGGGEKLFFGSGTQLSVL.

This clonotype occurred many times. The chain employs TRBV10-3 and TRBJ2-5; D perhaps matches TRBD1 (5 bases). Germline CDR1 reads ENHRY; CDR2 reads SYGVKD. CDR3 size: 17 residues. Trimming shortened V by 4 bases and J by 3 bases, and 21 bases separated the two germline ends. For the CDR3, the DNA is TGTGCCATCAGTGGGGGCAGGGCGAGAGTACCAGAAGAGACCCAGTACTTC. It translates to CAISGGRARVPEETQYF.

V is TRBV27 and J is TRBJ2-3; TRBD2 might be the D (6 bases). CDR1 MNHEY and CDR2 SMNVEV come from the germline V gene (reference sequence). This CDR3 region has 16 residues. V lost 4 bases and J lost 3, with 17 bases in between. CDR3: CASSSASAGQTDTQYF. In DNA, the CDR3 is TGTGCCAGCAGTTCCGCTAGCGCGGGCCAGACAGATACGCAGTATTTT.

This chain uses TRBV5-4 with TRBJ2-3, with D possibly TRBD2 on 6 matching bases. Germline V gene lookup returns CDR1 SGHNT and CDR2 YYREEE (reference sequence). The V end was cut by 2 bases, the J end by 2 bases, with 15 bases between. The CDR3 has 16 amino acids. The CDR3 region is CASSFPSGVITDTQYF. Here the CDR3 DNA reads TGTGCCAGCAGCTTTCCATCGGGAGTCATCACAGATACGCAGTATTTT.

The V call is TRBV5-5, the J call TRBJ2-1; D is ambiguous. Per the germline V gene, CDR1 is SGHKS and CDR2 is YYEKEE (reference sequence). The CDR3 is 11 residues long. The ends were cut back, 4 bases at V and 9 bases at J, with 8 bases in the middle. The CDR3 here is CASSDRAEQFF. The DNA for the CDR3 is TGTGCCAGCAGCGATCGGGCTGAGCAGTTCTTC. The full variable domain, with the rest looked up from reference TRBV5-5 and TRBJ2-1, is DAGVTQSPTHLIKTRGQQVTLRCSPISGHKSVSWYQQVLGQGPQFIFQYYEKEERGRGNFPDRFSARQFPNYSSELNVNALLLGDSALYLCASSDRAEQFFGPGTRLTVL.

This clonotype was seen only a few times. The genes are TRBV20-1 and TRBJ2-5, with 10 bases identical to TRBD2. This CDR3 has 14 residues. The germline V gene has CDR1 DFQATT and CDR2 SNEGSKA (reference sequence). V gave up 2 bases and J gave up 2 bases; unmatched junction bases: 2. This chain's CDR3 is CSARPSGRQETQYF. The CDR3 DNA reads TGCAGTGCTAGACCTAGCGGGAGACAAGAGACCCAGTACTTC.

In the case of this clonotype: A much larger clonotype is one base distant, so this may be a read error. This chain uses TRBV9 with TRBJ2-3, with TRBD2 matching over 8 bases. This CDR3 is built from 16 residues. Germline V gene data show CDR1 as SGDLS and CDR2 as YYNGEE. V lost 7 bases and J lost 0; bases outside the gene matches: 10. The CDR3 loop reads CASGATSEASTDTQYF. The CDR3 DNA sequence: TGTGCCAGCGGCGCGACTAGCGAGGCTAGCACAGATACGCAGTATTTT.